One sample yielded the 30 T cell receptor beta chains listed below, sequenced in a study of T-cell memory formation after mild COVID-19. TCRdb fed the 5' RACE reads into MiXCR, producing one record per CDR3 protein. The sample carries around 500,000 distinct CDR3 sequences, 15% to 20% recorded once. The sample taken for sequencing was PBMCs or a T cell subset sorted from them (not recorded which). All receptors derive from an adult woman who had mild COVID-19 (a few samples of this study predate the infection). Cell type and time point are not known.

V usage is TRBV29-1 and J usage is TRBJ1-1; no firm D call. This CDR3 is 13 amino acids long. Trimming removed 1 base from V and 5 bases from J, with 11 bases in between. Germline V lookup: CDR1 SQVTM, CDR2 ANQGSEA. In DNA, the CDR3 is TGCAGCGTTGAAGCGGAGTCTGTTACTGAAGCTTTCTTT. Amino acids: CSVEAESVTEAFF.

This chain uses TRBV15 with TRBJ2-7, with D possibly matching TRBD1 (6 bases). The CDR3 consists of 15 residues. Germline CDR1 reads LNHNV; CDR2 reads YYDKDF (reference sequence). V dropped 5 bases and J dropped 0 bases, with 14 bases sitting between them. The DNA of the CDR3 is TGTGCCACCAGCCGTGACAGGACCCTCTCCTACGAGCAGTACTTC. It specifies CATSRDRTLSYEQYF.

The chain joins TRBV24-1 to TRBJ2-3; 9 bases line up with TRBD1. V trimming: 4 bases; J trimming: 6 bases; junction bases outside the gene matches: 7. This CDR3 spans 15 amino acids. Germline V gives CDR1 KGHDR, CDR2 SFDVKD. CDR3 DNA sequence: TGTGCCACCAGTGAGCCGGGACAGGGTGGTGATACGCAGTATTTT. Residues: CATSEPGQGGDTQYF.

This clonotype was recorded a few times. The chain couples TRBV6-6 to TRBJ2-1; perhaps TRBD1 as D (6 bases). V lost 6 bases and J 7 bases, leaving 16 bases between the germline ends. CDR3 length: 14 residues. In germline, CDR1 is MNHNY, CDR2 SVGAGI (reference sequence). CDR3 bases: TGTGCCAGCAGCCCCCAGGGGCAACCTAATGAGCAGTTCTTC. It codes for CASSPQGQPNEQFF.

This clonotype was seen more than once but under ten times. The genes are TRBV7-8 and TRBJ2-3; the match to TRBD2 covers 16 bases. J gave up 3 bases and V 1 base, and 13 bases lay outside the gene matches. The V gene's germline CDR1 is SGHVS and CDR2 FQNEAQ. CDR3 length: 21 amino acids. This CDR3 is CASSLVPGLAGGPLRTDTQYF. CDR3 in DNA: TGTGCCAGCAGCTTAGTTCCGGGACTAGCGGGAGGGCCATTGAGGACAGATACGCAGTATTTT.

This clonotype was counted only a few times. The chain uses TRBV4-1 and TRBJ2-1; D ambiguous. V was pared by 1 base and J by 6 bases, with 4 bases between. The CDR3 is 12 amino acids. CDR1 and CDR2 from the germline V gene are MGHRA and YSYEKL. CDR3 sequence (DNA): TGCGCCAGCAGCCAAGGTACCAATGAGCAGTTCTTC. It translates to CASSQGTNEQFF.

The table lists this clonotype with a few counts. This chain connects TRBV6-2 or TRBV6-3 to TRBJ1-1; D is undetermined. CDR1 and CDR2 (germline): MNHEY, SVGEGT. Trimming stripped 7 bases from V and 3 bases from J, with 12 bases between. The CDR3 loop spans 13 amino acids. The CDR3 here is CASTGQADTEAFF. The CDR3, as DNA: TGTGCCAGCACCGGTCAGGCGGACACTGAAGCTTTCTTT.

Many counts were recorded for this clonotype. The chain has TRBV5-1 and TRBJ1-1; maybe TRBD1 (6 bases). The CDR3 is 14 residues long. Germline-derived CDR1 and CDR2 are SGHRS and YFSETQ. V shed 4 bases and J shed 0 bases, with 10 bases lying between them. The CDR3 sequence is CASSAGVVNTEAFF. Written as DNA, the CDR3 is TGCGCCAGCAGCGCAGGGGTGGTGAACACTGAAGCTTTCTTT.

The rearrangement joins TRBV2 to TRBJ2-5; 8 bases are shared with TRBD1. Germline CDR1 is SNHLY and CDR2 is FYNNEI. CDR3 size: 13 residues. Trimming cost V 6 bases and J 5 bases; bases outside gene matches: 5. The CDR3 DNA is TGTGCCAGCAGAGCAGGGGGCCCGGAGACCCAGTACTTC. This sequence encodes CASRAGGPETQYF.

This clonotype came up many times. The V and J genes are TRBV10-3 and TRBJ2-7, with TRBD1 matching 10 bases. The V segment lost 1 base and the J segment 3 bases; nucleotides outside the gene matches: 6. Germline loops: CDR1 ENHRY, CDR2 SYGVKD. This CDR3 has 16 amino acids. The CDR3 coding sequence is TGTGCCATCAGTGAGTACAGCGGGGACAGGGGCTACGAGCAGTACTTC. This gives the protein CAISEYSGDRGYEQYF.

This clonotype has only a few counts. CDR3 sequence: CASSFLTWDVSGDLYEQYF. The CDR3 nucleotides read TGTGCCAGCAGCTTCTTAACCTGGGATGTTAGCGGGGACCTCTACGAGCAGTACTTC. This sequence joins TRBV7-2 and TRBJ2-7; 8 bases line up with TRBD2. From germline, CDR1 is SGHTA and CDR2 FQGNSA. V was pared by 3 bases and J by 3 bases, with 19 bases of the junction left unmatched. The CDR3 length is 19 residues. Based on the CDR3 plus reference TRBV7-2 and TRBJ2-7, the full variable domain is GAGVSQSPSNKVTEKGKDVELRCDPISGHTALYWYRQSLGQGLEFLIYFQGNSAPDKSGLPSDRFSAERTGGSVSTLTIQRTQQEDSAVYLCASSFLTWDVSGDLYEQYFGPGTRLTVT.

In its sample, this clonotype was seen a few times. This chain links TRBV20-1 with TRBJ1-2; D is unclear. The V end was cut by 0 bases, the J end by 3 bases, with 11 bases between. In germline, CDR1 is DFQATT, CDR2 SNEGSKA (reference sequence). This CDR3 has 14 amino acids. CDR3 DNA: TGCAGTGCTAGAGATCCTAATGGAGACTATGGCTACACCTTC. Translating gives CSARDPNGDYGYTF.

The V gene is TRBV18, the J gene TRBJ2-1; weak D call: TRBD1 (6 bases). Germline loops: CDR1 KGHSH, CDR2 LQKENI. V lost 5 bases and J 7 bases, leaving 12 bases between the germline ends. The CDR3 contains 13 residues. The CDR3 is CASSSFQGNEQFF. The CDR3 DNA follows: TGTGCCAGCTCATCGTTTCAGGGGAATGAGCAGTTCTTC.

DNA for the CDR3: TGTGCCAGCAGCTTATCCCTCGGGCGTGAGCAGTTCTTC. This sequence encodes CASSLSLGREQFF. The rearrangement links TRBV11-2 to TRBJ2-1; D remains unclear. Germline V gene lookup returns CDR1 SGHAT and CDR2 FQNNGV. Trimming cost V 2 bases and J 9 bases, with 11 bases left between them. There are 13 residues in the CDR3.

This clonotype was observed at least ten times. The CDR3 DNA sequence: TGTGCCAGCAGCCTTAGGGCTAGCGGGACCCAGGGAGGGGCCAACGTCCTGACTTTC. This encodes CASSLRASGTQGGANVLTF. This chain connects TRBV7-2 to TRBJ2-6; TRBD2 matches 9 bases. This CDR3 spans 19 amino acids. J gave up 4 bases and V 5 bases, and 15 bases lay outside the gene matches. Germline CDR1 reads SGHTA; CDR2 reads FQGNSA.

This clonotype was detected many times. J is TRBJ1-1 and V is TRBV2, with a tentative D call TRBD1 (5 bases). V was cut by 0 bases and J by 3 bases, with 17 bases left in between. The CDR3 has 17 residues. CDR1 is SNHLY, CDR2 FYNNEI, per germline. CDR3 bases: TGTGCCAGCAGTGAAGCGCTTCAGGGAGGAGTGTACACTGAAGCTTTCTTT. Encoded protein: CASSEALQGGVYTEAFF.

This clonotype turned up a few times. The chain uses TRBV29-1 and TRBJ2-7, with TRBD1 matching over 8 bases. Germline CDR1 reads SQVTM; CDR2 reads ANQGSEA. The CDR3 consists of 17 residues. The V segment lost 6 bases and the J segment 2 bases; nucleotides outside the gene matches: 18. The CDR3 loop reads CSVRAPRTGIPTYEQYF. The CDR3 coding sequence is TGCAGCGTCCGTGCGCCGAGGACAGGGATACCCACCTACGAGCAGTACTTC.

The chain combines TRBV6-1 with TRBJ2-1; no clear D. This CDR3 has 13 residues. The germline V gene encodes CDR1 MNHNS and CDR2 SASEGT. The germline V and J ends were trimmed by 2 bases and 7 bases, with 9 bases remaining between them. The CDR3 here is CASSEWATNEQFF. The CDR3 region has the DNA TGTGCCAGCAGTGAATGGGCGACGAATGAGCAGTTCTTC.

This clonotype turned up a few times. V usage is TRBV3-1 and J usage is TRBJ2-5; D might be TRBD1 (6 bases). V lost 4 bases and J 3 bases, leaving 6 bases between the germline ends. Germline CDR1 reads LGHDT; CDR2 reads YNNKEL (reference sequence). The CDR3 contains 12 residues. The DNA of the CDR3 is TGTGCCAGCAGCCGGACAGAAGAGACCCAGTACTTC. Protein sequence: CASSRTEETQYF.

This chain uses TRBV12-3 or TRBV12-4 with TRBJ2-3; 8 bases fit TRBD2. CDR3 size: 16 residues. The junction had 14 bases not matched to a gene; V was cut back by 6 bases and J by 6 bases. As DNA, the CDR3 is TGTGCCAGCAGCCCTCGACTAGCGACCAGTGGGGATACGCAGTATTTT. Translating it yields CASSPRLATSGDTQYF.

V usage is TRBV5-1 and J usage is TRBJ1-2; maybe TRBD1 (6 bases). The CDR3 totals 15 residues. Germline CDR1 is SGHRS and CDR2 is YFSETQ. Deletions cut 3 bases from V and 3 bases from J, with 15 bases between. This chain's CDR3 is CASSSGGQEHYGYTF. The CDR3, as DNA: TGCGCCAGCAGCTCCGGGGGGCAGGAACACTATGGCTACACCTTC.

The rearrangement uses TRBV7-9 and TRBJ2-5, with D possibly being TRBD2 (5 bases). Between the trimmed V and J ends, which lost 5 bases and 4 bases, there was a span of 11 bases. The germline gives CDR1 SEHNR, CDR2 FQNEAQ (reference sequence). The CDR3 spans 13 residues. The CDR3 reads CASSPIAGETQYF. The DNA for the CDR3 is TGTGCCAGCAGCCCTATTGCGGGAGAGACCCAGTACTTC.

The chain joins TRBV23-1 to TRBJ1-6; D gene ambiguous. TRBV23-1 is recorded as an ORF, its role being uncertain. The CDR3 is 13 residues long. Trimming took 10 bases from V and 7 from J, leaving 14 bases between them. DNA for the CDR3: TGCGCCACCATGCAGGATTGGAATTCACCCCTCCACTTT. Translation gives CATMQDWNSPLHF.

This clonotype showed up many times. J is TRBJ1-5 and V is TRBV15, with D maybe TRBD1 (6 bases). Germline V gene data show CDR1 as LNHNV and CDR2 as YYDKDF (reference sequence). CDR3 length: 15 amino acids. Trimming pared 4 bases from V and 0 bases from J, leaving 10 bases between. The DNA for the CDR3 is TGTGCCACCAGCAAACGGACAGTTAGCAATCAGCCCCAGCATTTT. Its protein is CATSKRTVSNQPQHF. The full variable domain, in which reference TRBV15 and TRBJ1-5 provide the parts outside the CDR3, is DAMVIQNPRYQVTQFGKPVTLSCSQTLNHNVMYWYQQKSSQAPKLLFHYYDKDFNNEADTPDNFQSRRPNTSFCFLDIRSPGLGDTAMYLCATSKRTVSNQPQHFGDGTRLSIL.

The chain is built from TRBV10-3 and TRBJ1-1; D unresolved. Trimming stripped 0 bases from V and 1 base from J, with 9 bases between. The CDR3 runs 15 residues. From germline, CDR1 is ENHRY and CDR2 SYGVKD. The CDR3 loop reads CAISESWAGNTEAFF. In DNA, the CDR3 is TGTGCCATCAGTGAGTCATGGGCGGGGAACACTGAAGCTTTCTTT.

This clonotype was detected only a few times. The chain joins TRBV20-1 to TRBJ2-7; 9 bases fit TRBD1. V was pared by 2 bases and J by 3 bases, with 8 bases of the junction left unmatched. There are 15 residues in the CDR3. Germline V gene data show CDR1 as DFQATT and CDR2 as SNEGSKA (reference sequence). The CDR3 DNA is TGCAGTGCTAGACCTACCGGGACAGGGATCTACGAGCAGTACTTC. Translating it yields CSARPTGTGIYEQYF.

The chain has TRBV10-3 and TRBJ2-2, with D uncertain. V shed 6 bases and J shed 2 bases, with 7 bases lying between them. CDR3 length: 13 residues. Germline V gene lookup returns CDR1 ENHRY and CDR2 SYGVKD. CDR3 sequence (DNA): TGTGCCATCAGCATGCTTAACACCGGGGAGCTGTTTTTT. Its protein is CAISMLNTGELFF.

This clonotype was seen a few times. CDR3 sequence reads: CASSTGDREFNEQFF. CDR3 sequence (DNA): TGCGCCAGCAGCACTGGGGACAGGGAGTTCAATGAGCAGTTCTTC. The V gene is TRBV5-1, the J gene TRBJ2-1; TRBD1 matches 9 bases. V gave up 4 bases and J gave up 6 bases; unmatched junction bases: 8. Germline CDR1 reads SGHRS; CDR2 reads YFSETQ. The CDR3 loop spans 15 amino acids.

The rearrangement uses TRBV6-5 and TRBJ2-1; TRBD2 matches at 11 bases. The CDR3 has 20 residues. In germline, CDR1 is MNHEY, CDR2 SVGAGI. With V trimmed by 6 bases and J by 0 bases, 16 bases remained unmatched. CDR3 residues: CASSKIRLAGPLSSYNEQFF. In DNA form, the CDR3 reads TGTGCCAGCAGCAAAATAAGACTAGCGGGGCCACTCAGCTCCTACAATGAGCAGTTCTTC.

This clonotype occurred once. The chain is built from TRBV3-1 and TRBJ2-3; the match to TRBD1 covers 7 bases. This CDR3 contains 15 residues. The germline V gene encodes CDR1 LGHDT and CDR2 YNNKEL (reference sequence). The junction had 5 bases not matched to a gene; V was cut back by 1 base and J by 4 bases. CDR3 bases: TGTGCCAGCAGCCAAGGACAGGGTCTGCCAGATACGCAGTATTTT. Amino acids: CASSQGQGLPDTQYF.